A selection of T cell receptor beta chains follows, all from one sample in a study of blood T cell repertoires in COVID-19. Method: immunoSEQ multiplex PCR; TCRdb's copy keeps in-frame clones and lacks some. The sample carries under 20,000 clones, around 92% recorded once. The source material was peripheral blood. The receptors stem from a human donor in a cohort sampled during active COVID-19. Both conserved end residues are part of each CDR3. The D gene is left open where the match is weak. Only some rows state a clone size, as once, few, many or a class for expanded clones.

v_gene	j_gene	abundance	d_gene	CDR3aa	CDR3nt
TRBV2	TRBJ1-2	NA	NA	CASSEDLRVPDSF	TGTGCCAGCAGTGAAGACTTAAGGGTCCCGGACTCCTTC
TRBV7-9	TRBJ2-1	NA	TRBD2	CASSGGPGLAAREQFF	TGTGCCAGCAGCGGGGGGCCGGGACTAGCGGCGCGTGAGCAGTTCTTC
TRBV18	TRBJ2-7	NA	NA	CASSPPSGYEQYF	TGTGCCAGCTCACCACCGTCGGGGTACGAGCAGTACTTC
TRBV5-1	TRBJ1-4	NA	TRBD1	CASSSVGQGANEKLFF	TGCGCCAGCAGCTCAGTTGGACAGGGGGCTAATGAAAAACTGTTTTTT
TRBV4-1	TRBJ2-3	NA	TRBD2	CASSYWKVLAGTDTQYF	TGCGCCAGCAGCTATTGGAAAGTTCTAGCGGGGACAGATACGCAGTATTTT
TRBV15	TRBJ1-2	NA	NA	CATSRTEGLWGYTF	TGTGCCACCAGCAGAACTGAGGGATTGTGGGGCTACACCTTC
TRBV7-3	TRBJ2-3	NA	NA	CASSQGRGTDTQYF	TGTGCCAGCAGCCAAGGCCGGGGCACAGATACGCAGTATTTT
TRBV3-1/TRBV3-2	TRBJ1-1	NA	TRBD1	CASTGTGTEAFF	TGTGCCAGCACGGGGACAGGGACTGAAGCTTTCTTT
TRBV18	TRBJ1-2	few	NA	CASSQAERQGYTF	TGTGCCAGCTCACAAGCGGAGAGGCAAGGCTACACCTTC
TRBV7-6	TRBJ2-2	once	NA	CASSTDRTGELFF	TGTGCCAGCAGCACAGACAGGACCGGGGAGCTGTTTTTT
TRBV11-1	TRBJ1-6	once	TRBD1	CASRYRGYNSPLHF	TGTGCCAGCAGGTACAGGGGATACAATTCACCCCTCCACTTT
TRBV7-9	TRBJ2-3	few	NA	CASSLGQVHTDTQYF	TGTGCCAGCAGCTTAGGGCAGGTCCACACAGATACGCAGTATTTT
TRBV19	TRBJ2-3	NA	NA	CASSPGRLVGTDTQYF	TGTGCCAGTAGCCCGGGTAGGTTGGTCGGCACAGATACGCAGTATTTT
TRBV18	TRBJ1-2	NA	TRBD1	CASSRDRGFGNYGYTF	TGTGCCAGCTCGCGTGACAGGGGCTTCGGCAACTATGGCTACACCTTC
TRBV15	TRBJ1-5	NA	NA	CATSRPNQPQHF	TGTGCCACCAGCAGACCAAATCAGCCCCAGCATTTT
TRBV3-1/TRBV3-2	TRBJ2-7	NA	TRBD2	CASSQGRAGGFRGEQYF	TGTGCCAGCAGCCAGGGTCGAGCGGGGGGGTTCAGGGGCGAGCAGTACTTC
TRBV18	TRBJ1-5	NA	TRBD1	CASSPYRQGHNQPQHF	TGTGCCAGCTCCCCATACCGACAGGGCCACAATCAGCCCCAGCATTTT
TRBV3-1/TRBV3-2	TRBJ2-7	NA	TRBD1	CASSSLGTGYGMGYEQYF	TGTGCCAGCAGCTCTCTCGGGACAGGGTACGGAATGGGATACGAGCAGTACTTC
TRBV6-5	TRBJ2-7	NA	TRBD2	CASSYFPSGSVHEQYF	TGTGCCAGCAGTTACTTTCCTAGCGGGAGTGTACACGAGCAGTACTTC
TRBV14	TRBJ2-5	NA	TRBD2	CASSQDRGLAGRQETQYF	TGTGCCAGCAGCCAAGATAGGGGACTAGCGGGGCGCCAAGAGACCCAGTACTTC
TRBV6-5	TRBJ2-2	NA	TRBD2	CASSPSGGLRRELFF	TGTGCCAGCAGTCCTAGCGGGGGGCTTCGGCGTGAGCTGTTTTTT
TRBV5-1	TRBJ1-2	NA	TRBD1	CASSSGTVNGYTF	TGCGCCAGCAGCTCGGGGACAGTGAACGGCTACACCTTC
TRBV7-8	TRBJ2-7	NA	NA	CASSPGAGEQYF	TGTGCCAGCAGCCCAGGGGCTGGAGAGCAGTACTTC
TRBV19	TRBJ2-2	NA	NA	CASSIVTGNGELFF	TGTGCCAGTAGTATAGTCACAGGGAACGGGGAGCTGTTTTTT
TRBV19	TRBJ1-2	NA	NA	CASRGTGTSGYTF	TGTGCCAGTAGGGGCACGGGGACTTCTGGCTACACCTTC
TRBV7-9	TRBJ1-1	NA	NA	CASSGDTLLSGTEAFF	TGTGCCAGCAGCGGGGACACCCTCCTATCAGGAACTGAAGCTTTCTTT
TRBV6-7	TRBJ2-3	NA	NA	CANSHPSLEEDTQYF	TGTGCCAACAGTCACCCGAGCTTAGAGGAGGATACGCAGTATTTT
TRBV27	TRBJ2-2	few	TRBD2	CASTLITGTSGRANTGELFF	TGTGCCAGCACCCTCATTACCGGGACTAGCGGGAGGGCGAACACCGGGGAGCTGTTTTTT
TRBV30	TRBJ2-1	NA	TRBD1	CAWGRQGPNEQFF	TGTGCCTGGGGGCGACAGGGACCCAATGAGCAGTTCTTC
TRBV11-1	TRBJ2-1	NA	TRBD1	CASSPGGQGYNEQFF	TGTGCCAGCAGCCCCGGGGGACAGGGTTACAATGAGCAGTTCTTC
TRBV7-6	TRBJ2-7	NA	NA	CASSSLGAGSDEQYF	TGTGCCAGCAGCTCATTGGGGGCAGGGTCGGACGAGCAGTACTTC
TRBV5-4	TRBJ2-1	NA	NA	CASSPGLYNEQFF	TGTGCCAGCAGCCCCGGACTGTACAATGAGCAGTTCTTC
TRBV5-6	TRBJ2-6	NA	NA	CASSLWAGANVLTF	TGTGCCAGCAGCTTATGGGCAGGGGCCAACGTCCTGACTTTC
TRBV18	TRBJ2-5	NA	NA	CASSPGRDQETQYF	TGTGCCAGCTCACCTGGGAGAGACCAAGAGACCCAGTACTTC
TRBV7-8	TRBJ1-1	NA	NA	CASSLVRDTEAFF	TGTGCCAGCAGCTTAGTCAGGGACACTGAAGCTTTCTTT
TRBV6-5	TRBJ2-3	NA	NA	CASSSSVSHF	TGTGCCAGCAGTTCTAGCGTTTCGCATTTT
TRBV20-1	TRBJ1-1	NA	NA	CSAPLNTEAFF	TGCAGTGCACCACTCAACACTGAAGCTTTCTTT
TRBV19	TRBJ1-5	once	NA	CASSIPGSGNQPQHF	TGTGCCAGTAGTATCCCGGGATCAGGCAATCAGCCCCAGCATTTT
TRBV29-1	TRBJ1-1	NA	TRBD1	CSAGQGNVEAFF	TGCAGCGCCGGACAGGGGAACGTTGAAGCTTTCTTT
TRBV10-3	TRBJ1-1	NA	NA	CAISESGGVGTEAFF	TGTGCCATCAGTGAGTCCGGGGGGGTCGGCACTGAAGCTTTCTTT
TRBV29-1	TRBJ2-5	NA	TRBD1	CSVEPGQGEETQYF	TGCAGCGTTGAACCGGGACAGGGAGAGGAGACCCAGTACTTC
TRBV25-1	TRBJ2-7	NA	TRBD2	CASRFGTSGRVQEYF	TGTGCCAGCCGATTCGGGACTAGCGGGAGAGTCCAGGAGTACTTC
TRBV12-5	TRBJ1-3	NA	TRBD1	CASGLGTGSGNTIYF	TGTGCTAGTGGTCTGGGGACAGGGTCTGGAAACACCATATATTTT
TRBV12-5	TRBJ2-7	NA	TRBD1	CASGFPSGQGTYEQYF	TGTGCTAGTGGTTTTCCCTCGGGACAGGGAACCTACGAGCAGTACTTC
TRBV5-6	TRBJ2-1	NA	TRBD2	CASSLAGLAGNYNEQFF	TGTGCCAGCAGCTTGGCCGGGCTAGCGGGGAATTACAATGAGCAGTTCTTC
TRBV10-2	TRBJ2-3	NA	TRBD1	CASSERQGADTQYF	TGCGCCAGCAGTGAGCGACAGGGGGCCGATACGCAGTATTTT
TRBV7-2	TRBJ2-7	NA	TRBD2	CASSVLAGESYEQYF	TGTGCCAGCAGCGTACTAGCGGGGGAATCCTACGAGCAGTACTTC
TRBV3-1/TRBV3-2	TRBJ1-3	once	NA	CASSQEGAFSGNTIYF	TGTGCCAGCAGCCAAGAGGGGGCATTCTCTGGAAACACCATATATTTT
TRBV7-3	TRBJ2-1	NA	NA	CASSPLGRVNEQFF	TGTGCCAGCAGCCCCCTCGGTCGGGTCAATGAGCAGTTCTTC
TRBV9	TRBJ1-4	few	TRBD1	CASSVGTGGVNEKLFF	TGTGCCAGCAGCGTTGGGACAGGGGGCGTTAATGAAAAACTGTTTTTT
TRBV25-1	TRBJ2-7	NA	TRBD1	CASSDRQGTAGYEQYF	TGTGCCAGCAGCGACCGACAGGGGACCGCGGGGTACGAGCAGTACTTC
TRBV7-9	TRBJ1-6	NA	NA	CASSQYLPGSVPYSPLHF	TGTGCCAGCAGCCAATACCTGCCCGGGAGCGTTCCCTATTCACCCCTCCACTTT